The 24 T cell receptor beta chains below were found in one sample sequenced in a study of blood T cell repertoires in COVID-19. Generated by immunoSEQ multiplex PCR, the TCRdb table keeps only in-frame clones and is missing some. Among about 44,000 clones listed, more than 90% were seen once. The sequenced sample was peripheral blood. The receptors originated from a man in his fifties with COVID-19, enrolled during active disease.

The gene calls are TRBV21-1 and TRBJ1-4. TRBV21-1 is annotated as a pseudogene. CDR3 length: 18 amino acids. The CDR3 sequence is CASRGTRERASLNEKLFF. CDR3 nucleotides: TGTGCCAGCAGAGGCACCCGGGAGCGCGCGAGCCTTAATGAAAAACTGTTTTTT.

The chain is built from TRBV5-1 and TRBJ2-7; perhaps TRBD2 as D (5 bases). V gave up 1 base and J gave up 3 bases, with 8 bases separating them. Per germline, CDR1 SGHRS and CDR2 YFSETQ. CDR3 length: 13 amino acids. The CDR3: CASSLFTSYEQYF. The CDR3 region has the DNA TGCGCCAGCAGCTTGTTTACTAGCTACGAGCAGTACTTC.

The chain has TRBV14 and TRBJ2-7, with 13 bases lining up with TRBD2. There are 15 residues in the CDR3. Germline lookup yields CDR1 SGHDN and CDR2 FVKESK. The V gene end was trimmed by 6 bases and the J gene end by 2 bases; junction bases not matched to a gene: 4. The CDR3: CASRRTSGSPYEQYF. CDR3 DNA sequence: TGTGCCAGCAGAAGGACTAGCGGGAGTCCCTACGAGCAGTACTTC. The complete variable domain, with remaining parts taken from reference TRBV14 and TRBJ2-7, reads EAGVTQFPSHSVIEKGQTVTLRCDPISGHDNLYWYRRVMGKEIKFLLHFVKESKQDESGMPNNRFLAERTGGTYSTLKVQPAELEDSGVYFCASRRTSGSPYEQYFGPGTRLTVT.

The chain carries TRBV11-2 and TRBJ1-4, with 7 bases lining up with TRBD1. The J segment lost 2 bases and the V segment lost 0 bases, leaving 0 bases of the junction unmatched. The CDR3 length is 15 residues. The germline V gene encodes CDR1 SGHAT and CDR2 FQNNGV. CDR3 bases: TGTGCCAGCAGCTTAGACAGGGGGACTAATGAAAAACTGTTTTTT. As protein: CASSLDRGTNEKLFF. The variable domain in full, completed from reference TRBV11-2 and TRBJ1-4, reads EAGVAQSPRYKIIEKRQSVAFWCNPISGHATLYWYQQILGQGPKLLIQFQNNGVVDDSQLPKDRFSAERLKGVDSTLKIQPAKLEDSAVYLCASSLDRGTNEKLFFGSGTQLSVL.

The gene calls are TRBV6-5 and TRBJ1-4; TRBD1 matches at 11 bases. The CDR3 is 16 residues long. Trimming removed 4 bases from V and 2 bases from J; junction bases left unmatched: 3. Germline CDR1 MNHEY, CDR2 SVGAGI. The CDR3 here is CASSSGQGVTNEKLFF. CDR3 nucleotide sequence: TGTGCCAGCAGTTCGGGACAGGGGGTTACTAATGAAAAACTGTTTTTT.

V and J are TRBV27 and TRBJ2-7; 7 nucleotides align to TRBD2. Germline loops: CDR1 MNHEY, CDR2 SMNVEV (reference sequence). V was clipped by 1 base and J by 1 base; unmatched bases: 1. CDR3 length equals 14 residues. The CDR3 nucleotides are TGTGCCAGCAGTTTATGGGGGGGGTCCTACGAGCAGTACTTC. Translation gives CASSLWGGSYEQYF.

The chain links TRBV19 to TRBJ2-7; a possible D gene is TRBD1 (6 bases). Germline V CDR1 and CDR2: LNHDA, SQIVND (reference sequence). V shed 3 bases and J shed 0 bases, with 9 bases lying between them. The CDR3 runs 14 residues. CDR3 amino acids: CASSITGSSYEQYF. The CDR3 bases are TGTGCCAGTAGTATTACAGGGAGCTCCTACGAGCAGTACTTC.

The chain's CDR3 is CASIHGGRYNEQFF. The CDR3 region has the DNA TGTGCCAGCATACACGGCGGGAGGTACAATGAGCAGTTCTTC. V gene TRBV6-5 combines with J gene TRBJ2-1; 8 nucleotides align to TRBD2. The CDR3 is 14 residues long. J gave up 4 bases and V 7 bases, and 6 bases lay outside the gene matches. Germline CDR1 is MNHEY and CDR2 is SVGAGI.

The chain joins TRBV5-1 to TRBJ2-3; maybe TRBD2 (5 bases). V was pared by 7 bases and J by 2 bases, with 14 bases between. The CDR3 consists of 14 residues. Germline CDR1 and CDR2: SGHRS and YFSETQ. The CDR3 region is CASSDPGNTDTQYF. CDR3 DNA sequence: TGCGCCAGCTCCGACCCGGGGAACACAGATACGCAGTATTTT.

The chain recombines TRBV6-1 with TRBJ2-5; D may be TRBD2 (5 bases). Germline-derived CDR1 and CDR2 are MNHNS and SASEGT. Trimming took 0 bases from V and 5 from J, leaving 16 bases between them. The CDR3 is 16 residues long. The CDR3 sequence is CASSEARRQSGETQYF. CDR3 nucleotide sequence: TGTGCCAGCAGTGAAGCGCGGCGTCAAAGCGGTGAGACCCAGTACTTC.

The chain's CDR3 is CASRPSGTVYGYTF. DNA of the CDR3: TGTGCCAGCAGACCTTCCGGGACAGTCTATGGCTACACCTTC. The V gene is TRBV28, the J gene TRBJ1-2; 7 bases are shared with TRBD1. Germline V gene sequence: CDR1 MDHEN, CDR2 SYDVKM. The junction had 8 bases not matched to a gene; V was cut back by 6 bases and J by 4 bases. This CDR3 spans 14 amino acids.

This CDR3 is CASSQSVRDRENEQYF. The CDR3 nucleotides read TGTGCCAGCAGCCAATCCGTACGGGACAGGGAAAACGAGCAGTACTTC. The genes are TRBV3-1 (or the pseudogene TRBV3-2) and TRBJ2-7, with TRBD1 matching over 9 bases. CDR3 length equals 16 residues. The V gene end was trimmed by 2 bases and the J gene end by 5 bases; junction bases not matched to a gene: 10. Per germline, CDR1 LGHDT and CDR2 YNNKEL (reference sequence).

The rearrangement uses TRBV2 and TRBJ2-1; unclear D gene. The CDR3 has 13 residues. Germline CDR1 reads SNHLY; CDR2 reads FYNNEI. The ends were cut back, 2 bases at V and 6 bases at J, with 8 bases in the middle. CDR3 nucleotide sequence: TGTGCCAGCAGTGAAACTCTGGTCAATGAGCAGTTCTTC. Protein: CASSETLVNEQFF.

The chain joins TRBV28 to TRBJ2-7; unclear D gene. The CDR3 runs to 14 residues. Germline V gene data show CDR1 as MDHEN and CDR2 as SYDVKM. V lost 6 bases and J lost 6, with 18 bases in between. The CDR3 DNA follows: TGTGCCAGCAGATTGACTGGTACTACGGGCGAGCAGTACTTC. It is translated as CASRLTGTTGEQYF.

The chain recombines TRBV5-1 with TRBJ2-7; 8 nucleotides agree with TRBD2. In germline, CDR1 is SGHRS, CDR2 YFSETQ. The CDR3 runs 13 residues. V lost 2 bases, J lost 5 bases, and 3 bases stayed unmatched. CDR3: CASSLSGSHEQYF. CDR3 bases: TGCGCCAGCAGCTTAAGCGGGAGTCACGAGCAGTACTTC.

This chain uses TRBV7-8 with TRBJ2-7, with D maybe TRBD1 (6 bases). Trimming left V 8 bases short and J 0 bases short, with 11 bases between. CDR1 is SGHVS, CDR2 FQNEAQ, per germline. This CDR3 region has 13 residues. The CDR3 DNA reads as TGTGCCAGCGGTAGACAGGCCTCCTACGAGCAGTACTTC. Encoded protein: CASGRQASYEQYF.

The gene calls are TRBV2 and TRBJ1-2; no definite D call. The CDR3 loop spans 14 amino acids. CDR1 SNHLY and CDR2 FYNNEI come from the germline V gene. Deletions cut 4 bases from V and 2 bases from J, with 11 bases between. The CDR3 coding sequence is TGTGCCAGCAGTGTTCCACGGAGAAACTATGGCTACACCTTC. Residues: CASSVPRRNYGYTF.

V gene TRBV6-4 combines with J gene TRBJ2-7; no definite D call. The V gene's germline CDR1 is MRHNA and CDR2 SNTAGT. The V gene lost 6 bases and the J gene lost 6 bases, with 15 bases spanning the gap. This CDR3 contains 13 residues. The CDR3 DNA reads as TGTGCCAGCAGGAAACCCCTTCACAGCGAGCAGTACTTC. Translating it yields CASRKPLHSEQYF.

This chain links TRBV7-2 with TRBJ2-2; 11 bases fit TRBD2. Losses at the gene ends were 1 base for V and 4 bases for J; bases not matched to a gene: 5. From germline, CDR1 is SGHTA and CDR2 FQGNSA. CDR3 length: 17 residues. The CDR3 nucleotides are TGTGCCAGCAGCTTAGTCGGACTAGCGGGCTTCACCGGGGAGCTGTTTTTT. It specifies CASSLVGLAGFTGELFF. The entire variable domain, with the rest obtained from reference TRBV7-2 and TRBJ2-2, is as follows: GAGVSQSPSNKVTEKGKDVELRCDPISGHTALYWYRQSLGQGLEFLIYFQGNSAPDKSGLPSDRFSAERTGGSVSTLTIQRTQQEDSAVYLCASSLVGLAGFTGELFFGEGSRLTVL.

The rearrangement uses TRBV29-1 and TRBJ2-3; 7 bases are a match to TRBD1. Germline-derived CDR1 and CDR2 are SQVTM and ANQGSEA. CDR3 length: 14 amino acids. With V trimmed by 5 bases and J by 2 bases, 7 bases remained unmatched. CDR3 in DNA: TGCAGCGTTCGGCAGGGGGTCGACACAGATACGCAGTATTTT. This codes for CSVRQGVDTDTQYF.

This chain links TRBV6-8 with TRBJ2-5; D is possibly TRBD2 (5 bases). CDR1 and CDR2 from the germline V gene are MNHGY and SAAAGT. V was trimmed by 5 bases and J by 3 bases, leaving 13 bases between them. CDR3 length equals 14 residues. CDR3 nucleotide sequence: TGTGCCAGCAGTCCAGCGGTAAGGGAAGAGACCCAGTACTTC. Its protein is CASSPAVREETQYF.

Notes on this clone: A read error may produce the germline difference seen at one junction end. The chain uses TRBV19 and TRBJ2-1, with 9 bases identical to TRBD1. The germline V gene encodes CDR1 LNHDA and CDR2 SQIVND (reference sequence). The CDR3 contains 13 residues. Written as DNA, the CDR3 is TGTGCCAGTAGTGTAGACAGGGGGAATGAGCAGTTCTTC. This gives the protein CASSVDRGNEQFF.

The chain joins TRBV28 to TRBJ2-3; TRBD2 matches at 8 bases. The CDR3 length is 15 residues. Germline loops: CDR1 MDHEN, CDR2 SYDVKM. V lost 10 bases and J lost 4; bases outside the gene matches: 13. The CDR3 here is CAIKHWRGESDTQYF. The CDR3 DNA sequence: TGTGCCATCAAGCACTGGCGGGGGGAGTCAGATACGCAGTATTTT.

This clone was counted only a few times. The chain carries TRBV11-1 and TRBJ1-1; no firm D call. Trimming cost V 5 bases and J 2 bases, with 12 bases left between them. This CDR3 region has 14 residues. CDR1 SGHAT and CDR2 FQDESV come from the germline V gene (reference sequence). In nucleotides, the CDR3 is TGTGCCAGCAGCCCGCGGGTCACCAACACTGAAGCTTTCTTT. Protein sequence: CASSPRVTNTEAFF.